Presented here are 10 T cell receptor beta chains from one specimen sequenced in a study of CD8 T cells in ankylosing spondylitis. TCRdb passed the 5' RACE reads through MiXCR, listing each CDR3 protein once. The data show tens of thousands of distinct CDR3 sequences, roughly 5% seen once. Sequences were obtained from blood, either unsorted or a sorted T cell fraction (not recorded which). The receptors were sampled from a male donor with ankylosing spondylitis or in good health (not recorded which).

The table lists this clonotype with many counts. This sequence joins TRBV20-1 and TRBJ2-7; possible D gene TRBD2, 5 bases. Germline values: CDR1 DFQATT, CDR2 SNEGSKA (reference sequence). The CDR3 is 14 amino acids. This CDR3 is CRATRGGVSAEQYF. In nucleotides, the CDR3 is TGCAGGGCGACGCGAGGAGGTGTGTCCGCCGAGCAGTACTTC.

The chain has TRBV30 and TRBJ2-1, with D perhaps TRBD1 or TRBD2 (6 bases each). There are 15 residues in the CDR3. Germline CDR1 reads GTSNPN; CDR2 reads SVGIG (reference sequence). Trimming took off 0 bases at V and 6 bases at J, with 15 bases between the two ends. The CDR3 DNA follows: TGTGCCTGGAGTGTACTCGGGGGCTTTCTCAATGAGCAGTTCTTC. Translating it yields CAWSVLGGFLNEQFF.

This clonotype was detected ten times or more. The chain couples TRBV27 to TRBJ2-5, with 10 bases aligning to TRBD1. The CDR3 extends over 16 amino acids. The V segment lost 5 bases and the J segment 7 bases; nucleotides outside the gene matches: 13. CDR1 and CDR2 (germline): MNHEY, SMNVEV (reference sequence). The CDR3 is CASSPGTGDTVVTQYF. CDR3 bases: TGTGCCAGCAGTCCAGGGACAGGGGATACCGTAGTGACCCAGTACTTC.

The sample holds many counts of this clonotype. The genes are TRBV5-1 and TRBJ2-2; weak D call: TRBD1 (5 bases). CDR1 and CDR2 from the germline V gene are SGHRS and YFSETQ. The CDR3 sequence is 14 residues long. Trimming cost V 3 bases and J 3 bases, with 9 bases left between them. CDR3 protein: CASSYDSYTGELFF. In nucleotides, the CDR3 is TGCGCCAGCAGCTATGACAGTTACACCGGGGAGCTGTTTTTT. Looking up the rest from reference TRBV5-1 and TRBJ2-2 gives the full variable domain: KAGVTQTPRYLIKTRGQQVTLSCSPISGHRSVSWYQQTPGQGLQFLFEYFSETQRNKGNFPGRFSGRQFSNSRSEMNVSTLELGDSALYLCASSYDSYTGELFFGEGSRLTVL.

This clonotype was found a few times. A read error may be the cause here, since a much bigger clone is one base away. The V gene is TRBV5-1, the J gene TRBJ2-2; D is possibly TRBD1 (6 bases). Germline V gene sequence: CDR1 SGHRS, CDR2 YFSETQ. The CDR3 spans 15 residues. CDR3 residues: CASSTGTTNAGELFF. In DNA form, the CDR3 reads TGCGCCAGCAGCACCGGGACAACGAACGCCGGGGAGCTGTTTTTT. The full variable domain, rest sourced from reference TRBV5-1 and TRBJ2-2, is KAGVTQTPRYLIKTRGQQVTLSCSPISGHRSVSWYQQTPGQGLQFLFEYFSETQRNKGNFPGRFSGRQFSNSRSEMNVSTLELGDSALYLCASSTGTTNAGELFFGEGSRLTVL.

This clonotype was seen many times. The chain combines TRBV5-1 with TRBJ2-2; possible D gene TRBD1, 6 bases. Trimming shortened V by 1 base and J by 7 bases, and 11 bases separated the two germline ends. The germline V gene encodes CDR1 SGHRS and CDR2 YFSETQ. The CDR3 has 14 amino acids. The CDR3 DNA sequence: TGCGCCAGCAGCTTGCAGGGGATGGACGGGGAGCTGTTTTTT. This encodes CASSLQGMDGELFF.

In its sample, this clonotype was seen many times. The genes are TRBV10-3 and TRBJ1-1; D is unresolved. Per the germline V gene, CDR1 is ENHRY and CDR2 is SYGVKD. This CDR3 has 14 residues. V was shortened by 0 bases and J by 1 base, with 6 bases between the two germline ends. CDR3 amino acids: CAISESGGNTEAFF. CDR3 nucleotide sequence: TGTGCCATCAGTGAGTCGGGCGGGAACACTGAAGCTTTCTTT.

This clonotype was counted many times. This chain connects TRBV3-1 to TRBJ1-5, with TRBD1 as a possible D gene (6 bases). Germline loops: CDR1 LGHDT, CDR2 YNNKEL (reference sequence). The CDR3 runs to 15 residues. V was pared by 4 bases and J by 6 bases, with 16 bases between. For the CDR3, the DNA is TGTGCCAGCAGCCCCTCTGACAGGTTTTCTCAGCCCCAGCATTTT. Its translation: CASSPSDRFSQPQHF. Drawing the rest from reference TRBV3-1 and TRBJ1-5, the complete variable domain is DTAVSQTPKYLVTQMGNDKSIKCEQNLGHDTMYWYKQDSKKFLKIMFSYNNKELIINETVPNRFSPKSPDKAHLNLHINSLELGDSAVYFCASSPSDRFSQPQHFGDGTRLSIL.

This clonotype came up many times. The rearrangement uses TRBV25-1 and TRBJ2-3; 7 positions agree with TRBD1. The germline CDR1 and CDR2 sequences are MGHDK and SYGVNS. V lost 0 bases to trimming and J lost 1 base; unmatched junction nucleotides: 13. The CDR3 sequence is 19 residues long. Written as DNA, the CDR3 is TGTGCCAGCAGTGAATACGGCTTAGGACAGGAGGAGGGCACAGATACGCAGTATTTT. It specifies CASSEYGLGQEEGTDTQYF. Looking up the rest from reference TRBV25-1 and TRBJ2-3 gives the full variable domain: EADIYQTPRYLVIGTGKKITLECSQTMGHDKMYWYQQDPGMELHLIHYSYGVNSTEKGDLSSESTVSRIRTEHFPLTLESARPSHTSQYLCASSEYGLGQEEGTDTQYFGPGTRLTVL.

This clonotype was recorded at least ten times. The CDR3 DNA is TGCGCCAGCAGCTTGGACGGAGAGTATGGCTACACCTTC. This gives the protein CASSLDGEYGYTF. The chain employs TRBV5-1 and TRBJ1-2; no reliable D call. The germline V and J ends were trimmed by 0 bases and 5 bases, with 8 bases remaining between them. Germline V gene lookup returns CDR1 SGHRS and CDR2 YFSETQ. The length of the CDR3 is 13 residues.